One and the same sample provided the 32 T cell receptor beta chains below, sequenced in a study of post-analysis software for immune sequencing data. Broader study findings: Controls had lower frequencies than patients of 4 or 5 TRBV segments, which included TRBV5-6, TRBV5-1 and TRBV20-1.

Libraries were made from TCR beta cDNA, and they carried unique molecular identifiers. TCRdb processed the PCR reads anew with MiXCR; each CDR3 protein has one entry. Of hundreds of thousands of distinct CDR3 sequences listed, 30% are singletons. These receptors' antigens are unknown. The sequencing sample was made of blood. The source is a girl under 18 with multiple sclerosis.

V and J are TRBV6-1 and TRBJ2-1; 12 bases agree with TRBD2. The junction had 4 bases not matched to a gene; V was cut back by 7 bases and J by 9 bases. The CDR3 contains 13 residues. The germline V gene has CDR1 MNHNS and CDR2 SASEGT. CDR3 DNA: TGTGCCAGCAAACTAGCGGGAGGACGTGAGCAGTTCTTC. This translates into CASKLAGGREQFF.

The chain uses TRBV27 and TRBJ1-5; a weak D match, TRBD1 (6 bases). Germline lookup yields CDR1 MNHEY and CDR2 SMNVEV (reference sequence). The V end was cut by 5 bases, the J end by 5 bases, with 16 bases between. This CDR3 is built from 15 residues. The CDR3 loop reads CASSDRTAIHQPQHF. The CDR3 DNA follows: TGTGCCAGCAGTGATCGGACAGCCATACATCAGCCCCAGCATTTT.

The V call is TRBV7-8, the J call TRBJ1-6; D is unresolved. Germline loops: CDR1 SGHVS, CDR2 FQNEAQ. Trimming removed 5 bases from V and 0 bases from J, with 11 bases in between. The CDR3 length is 16 residues. CDR3 sequence (DNA): TGTGCCAGCAGCCCGCGGGAGAGCTCCTATAATTCACCCCTCCACTTT. Its protein is CASSPRESSYNSPLHF.

The V and J genes are TRBV25-1 and TRBJ1-4, with D perhaps matching TRBD1 (6 bases). V was cut by 0 bases and J by 0 bases, with 14 bases left in between. In germline, CDR1 is MGHDK, CDR2 SYGVNS. This CDR3 spans 18 amino acids. For the CDR3, the DNA is TGTGCCAGCAGTGAATACGGGGGCGGGGCTGCAACTAATGAAAAACTGTTTTTT. This sequence encodes CASSEYGGGAATNEKLFF.

This clonotype came up a few times. V gene TRBV12-3 or TRBV12-4 combines with J gene TRBJ1-5; TRBD1 matches 7 bases. CDR3 length equals 16 residues. With 8 bases clipped from V and 1 base from J, the junction kept 11 bases outside the gene matches. CDR3 coding DNA: TGTGCCAGCTGTTCCCCGGGGACAGCCAGCAATCAGCCCCAGCATTTT. Translation: CASCSPGTASNQPQHF.

This sequence joins TRBV10-3 and TRBJ2-7; D assignment may be TRBD1 or TRBD2 (5 bases each). Between the trimmed V and J ends, which lost 3 bases and 7 bases, there was a span of 10 bases. The V gene's germline CDR1 is ENHRY and CDR2 SYGVKD. The CDR3 totals 12 residues. Here the CDR3 DNA reads TGTGCCATCAGTGAAAGGGACGGGGAGCAGTACTTC. Its protein product is CAISERDGEQYF.

The rearrangement uses TRBV10-3 and TRBJ2-7; possibly TRBD1 or TRBD2 for D (6 bases each). Per germline, CDR1 ENHRY and CDR2 SYGVKD. The CDR3 is 14 amino acids. Trimming shortened V by 8 bases and J by 2 bases, and 16 bases separated the two germline ends. CDR3 bases: TGTGCCATCCACGACGGGGGCGGAGCCTACGAGCAGTACTTC. It translates to CAIHDGGGAYEQYF.

This chain connects TRBV5-5 to TRBJ2-7, with D unclear. Looked up from germline, CDR1 is SGHKS and CDR2 is YYEKEE (reference sequence). This CDR3 contains 15 residues. Trimming took off 1 base at V and 3 bases at J, with 14 bases between the two ends. DNA for the CDR3: TGTGCCAGCAGCTTGAATGGACGGAACCTCTACGAGCAGTACTTC. It translates to CASSLNGRNLYEQYF.

This clonotype was seen at least ten times. CDR3 nucleotides: TGCAGTGCTTGGGACGACCCTGAAAATGAGCAGTTCTTC. Translating gives CSAWDDPENEQFF. The chain has TRBV20-1 and TRBJ2-1, with D possibly being TRBD1 or TRBD2 (5 bases each). V shed 5 bases and J shed 7 bases, with 15 bases lying between them. The CDR3 sequence is 13 residues long. Germline assignment: CDR1 DFQATT and CDR2 SNEGSKA (reference sequence).

The genes are TRBV5-1 and TRBJ2-7, with D tentatively TRBD2 (6 bases). V lost 0 bases and J 5 bases, leaving 21 bases between the germline ends. Germline V gene lookup returns CDR1 SGHRS and CDR2 YFSETQ. The CDR3 totals 17 residues. The CDR3 loop is CASSLVGGSGLSDEQYF. Written as DNA, the CDR3 is TGCGCCAGCAGCTTGGTTGGGGGGAGTGGTTTGTCGGACGAGCAGTACTTC.

This clonotype was seen more than once but under ten times. The chain recombines TRBV20-1 with TRBJ2-7, with no clear D. Trimming shortened V by 3 bases and J by 3 bases, and 12 bases separated the two germline ends. The CDR3 runs to 13 residues. Germline lookup yields CDR1 DFQATT and CDR2 SNEGSKA (reference sequence). In nucleotides, the CDR3 is TGCAGTGCTAGCGGAAACCCTAACTACGAGCAGTACTTC. Amino acids: CSASGNPNYEQYF.

On this clonotype: One end of the junction does not line up with germline, which may come from a read error. The genes are TRBV24-1 and TRBJ2-1; TRBD1 matches 7 bases. The CDR3 has 15 residues. Germline V gene data show CDR1 as KGHDR and CDR2 as SFDVKD. The DNA of the CDR3 is TGTGCCATCAGTGAGTCGACAGGGACCTACAATGAGCAGTTCTTC. It is translated as CAISESTGTYNEQFF.

The CDR3 loop reads CASSTTRQETQYF. The CDR3 nucleotides are TGTGCCAGCAGCACCACAAGGCAAGAGACCCAGTACTTC. The chain combines TRBV6-6 with TRBJ2-5; D call uncertain. Germline CDR1 MNHNY, CDR2 SVGAGI (reference sequence). Trimming took 6 bases from V and 2 from J, leaving 10 bases between them. The CDR3 has 13 residues.

The chain carries TRBV5-1 and TRBJ2-5, with 7 bases matching TRBD1. Germline V gene data show CDR1 as SGHRS and CDR2 as YFSETQ. The V gene end was trimmed by 9 bases and the J gene end by 3 bases; junction bases not matched to a gene: 14. This CDR3 is 15 amino acids long. CDR3: CATKPNTGVKETQYF. In DNA form, the CDR3 reads TGCGCCACCAAGCCCAATACAGGGGTAAAAGAGACCCAGTACTTC.

A remark on this clonotype: Compared with germline, one end of the junction differs, possibly owing to a read error. The V call is TRBV6-5, the J call TRBJ2-1, with 11 bases that match TRBD2. CDR3 size: 15 residues. CDR1 MNHEY and CDR2 SVGAGI come from the germline V gene. The CDR3 here is CASSLAGGFYNEQFF. The CDR3 coding sequence is TGTGCCAGCAGTTTAGCGGGAGGGTTCTACAACGAGCAGTTCTTC.

The rearrangement links TRBV7-2 to TRBJ2-1, with 10 bases identical to TRBD2. The J segment lost 4 bases and the V segment lost 2 bases, leaving 5 bases of the junction unmatched. This CDR3 comprises 16 residues. Germline V CDR1 and CDR2: SGHTA, FQGNSA. CDR3 nucleotide sequence: TGTGCCAGCAGCTTATCTTCTAGCGGGAGTTACAATGAGCAGTTCTTC. It encodes CASSLSSSGSYNEQFF.

This clonotype showed up many times. The J gene is TRBJ2-5, the V gene TRBV10-3; weak D call: TRBD2 (5 bases). The CDR3 is 12 amino acids. V was trimmed by 8 bases and J by 1 base, leaving 8 bases between them. Germline loops: CDR1 ENHRY, CDR2 SYGVKD. The CDR3 DNA reads as TGTGCCATCCGGGGATCCCAAGAGACCCAGTACTTC. As protein: CAIRGSQETQYF.

This clonotype was found a few times. The CDR3 bases are TGTGCCAGCAGCTTAGTCCGGGTCAGGGATGAGCAGTTCTTC. This gives the protein CASSLVRVRDEQFF. The chain couples TRBV7-2 to TRBJ2-1, with TRBD1 as a possible D gene (5 bases). CDR3 length: 14 residues. Germline lookup yields CDR1 SGHTA and CDR2 FQGNSA. V dropped 1 base and J dropped 8 bases, with 12 bases sitting between them. Full variable domain (rest looked up from reference TRBV7-2 and TRBJ2-1): GAGVSQSPSNKVTEKGKDVELRCDPISGHTALYWYRQSLGQGLEFLIYFQGNSAPDKSGLPSDRFSAERTGGSVSTLTIQRTQQEDSAVYLCASSLVRVRDEQFFGPGTRLTVL.

The gene calls are TRBV20-1 and TRBJ1-2; perhaps TRBD1 as D (5 bases). CDR3 length equals 16 residues. The germline V gene encodes CDR1 DFQATT and CDR2 SNEGSKA (reference sequence). The CDR3 nucleotides are TGCAGCGGTGGTCAGGAGCCACAGACCAGGGTCTATGGCTACACCTTC. Its protein is CSGGQEPQTRVYGYTF.

V and J are TRBV4-3 and TRBJ2-4, with D possibly being TRBD2 (6 bases). The J call may be faulty, since TRBJ2-7 better matches the DNA end. Germline V gene sequence: CDR1 LGHNA, CDR2 YSLEER. The CDR3 loop spans 17 amino acids. The CDR3 region has the DNA TGCGCCAGCAGCCAGGTCCCAACCTCTCGGGGGAGCGACGAGCAGTACTTC. This sequence encodes CASSQVPTSRGSDEQYF.

This clonotype came up many times. V gene TRBV7-2 combines with J gene TRBJ2-1; TRBD2 matches 8 bases. This CDR3 is built from 16 residues. After removal of 0 bases from V and 5 bases from J, the junction contained 6 bases not matched to a gene. Germline CDR1 SGHTA, CDR2 FQGNSA. The CDR3 loop is CASSLARGGVNNEQFF. CDR3 coding DNA: TGTGCCAGCAGCTTAGCCCGGGGGGGCGTTAACAATGAGCAGTTCTTC.

This clonotype was counted only a few times. This chain uses TRBV7-2 with TRBJ2-7; no firm D call. Trimming took 5 bases from V and 6 from J, leaving 8 bases between them. The CDR3 totals 11 residues. The germline V gene has CDR1 SGHTA and CDR2 FQGNSA. Here the CDR3 reads CASSPMGEQYF. The CDR3 nucleotides read TGTGCCAGCAGCCCGATGGGCGAGCAGTACTTC.

V is TRBV5-1 and J is TRBJ2-5, with TRBD1 matching over 7 bases. Trimming took 8 bases from V and 2 from J; bases not matched to a gene: 15. Germline assignment: CDR1 SGHRS and CDR2 YFSETQ. The CDR3 is 16 amino acids. CDR3 amino acids: CASKRAGAGGQETQYF. CDR3 DNA sequence: TGCGCCAGTAAAAGGGCCGGCGCAGGGGGACAAGAGACCCAGTACTTC.

The CDR3 loop reads CASSQVGRDLVYGYTF. The CDR3 DNA reads TGTGCCAGCAGCCAAGTTGGCCGGGACCTCGTCTATGGCTACACCTTC. The chain links TRBV3-1 to TRBJ1-2, with D perhaps TRBD1 (5 bases). The CDR3 loop spans 16 amino acids. The germline V gene has CDR1 LGHDT and CDR2 YNNKEL (reference sequence). V was cut by 1 base and J by 4 bases, with 16 bases left in between.

The J gene is TRBJ1-6, the V gene TRBV9; the D is unclear. CDR1 is SGDLS, CDR2 YYNGEE, per germline. V was cut by 0 bases and J by 10 bases, with 8 bases left in between. The CDR3 length is 13 residues. CDR3 bases: TGTGCCAGCAGCGTAGATAGTGGATCACCCCTCCACTTT. Translating it yields CASSVDSGSPLHF.

This clonotype was counted many times. The chain combines TRBV29-1 with TRBJ2-3; 7 positions agree with TRBD1. This CDR3 has 13 amino acids. Germline trimming cut 7 bases from V and 0 bases from J; bases unmatched to any gene: 4. Germline V gene sequence: CDR1 SQVTM, CDR2 ANQGSEA. The CDR3: CSGDRASTDTQYF. The CDR3 DNA reads TGCAGCGGGGACAGAGCTAGCACAGATACGCAGTATTTT.

The chain carries TRBV20-1 and TRBJ2-1, with D uncertain. The CDR3 is made up of 17 amino acids. The germline V gene has CDR1 DFQATT and CDR2 SNEGSKA (reference sequence). Trimming removed 0 bases from V and 0 bases from J, with 15 bases in between. In DNA, the CDR3 is TGCAGTGCTAGAGATTCGTCCTGGACGTCCTCCTACAATGAGCAGTTCTTC. Residues: CSARDSSWTSSYNEQFF.

The gene calls are TRBV3-1 and TRBJ2-5, with D perhaps TRBD1 or TRBD2 (6 bases each). Germline V CDR1 and CDR2: LGHDT, YNNKEL (reference sequence). This CDR3 is 16 amino acids long. Trimming cost V 1 base and J 4 bases, with 16 bases left between them. As DNA, the CDR3 is TGTGCCAGCAGCCAAGTGGAGGGGGTCTTAGCAGAGACCCAGTACTTC. Protein sequence: CASSQVEGVLAETQYF.

This rearrangement joins TRBV2 to TRBJ1-5, with 10 bases identical to TRBD1. CDR3 length: 14 residues. V lost 7 bases, J lost 6 bases, and 6 bases stayed unmatched. CDR1 and CDR2 from the germline V gene are SNHLY and FYNNEI. The CDR3 protein is CASKGQGLVQPQHF. In DNA form, the CDR3 reads TGTGCCAGCAAGGGACAGGGGTTGGTTCAGCCCCAGCATTTT.

In this sample, this clonotype turned up many times. In nucleotides, the CDR3 is TGTGCCACCAGCAGAGATCTCTTCAATGAGCAGTTCTTC. Protein sequence: CATSRDLFNEQFF. The V and J genes are TRBV15 and TRBJ2-1; D gene uncertain. Germline V gives CDR1 LNHNV, CDR2 YYDKDF (reference sequence). V was cut by 0 bases and J by 6 bases, with 6 bases left in between. The CDR3 runs to 13 residues.

CDR3 nucleotide sequence: TGTGCCACCCTCTCCGGAGAGACTGAAGCTTTCTTT. Residues: CATLSGETEAFF. J is TRBJ1-1 and V is TRBV28; D is undetermined. V gave up 10 bases and J gave up 5 bases, with 14 bases separating them. Germline V gene sequence: CDR1 MDHEN, CDR2 SYDVKM. This CDR3 spans 12 amino acids. The whole variable domain, filled in from reference TRBV28 and TRBJ1-1, reads DVKVTQSSRYLVKRTGEKVFLECVQDMDHENMFWYRQDPGLGLRLIYFSYDVKMKEKGDIPEGYSVSREKKERFSLILESASTNQTSMYLCATLSGETEAFFGQGTRLTVV.

This clonotype was observed a few times. The rearrangement uses TRBV6-6 and TRBJ1-4; TRBD1 matches 10 bases. Trimming removed 7 bases from V and 8 bases from J; junction bases left unmatched: 7. The CDR3 is 14 amino acids. Germline CDR1 MNHNY, CDR2 SVGAGI (reference sequence). In DNA form, the CDR3 reads TGTGCCAGCAACCTGGACAGGGGGAGAGAAAAACTGTTTTTT. It yields the protein CASNLDRGREKLFF.